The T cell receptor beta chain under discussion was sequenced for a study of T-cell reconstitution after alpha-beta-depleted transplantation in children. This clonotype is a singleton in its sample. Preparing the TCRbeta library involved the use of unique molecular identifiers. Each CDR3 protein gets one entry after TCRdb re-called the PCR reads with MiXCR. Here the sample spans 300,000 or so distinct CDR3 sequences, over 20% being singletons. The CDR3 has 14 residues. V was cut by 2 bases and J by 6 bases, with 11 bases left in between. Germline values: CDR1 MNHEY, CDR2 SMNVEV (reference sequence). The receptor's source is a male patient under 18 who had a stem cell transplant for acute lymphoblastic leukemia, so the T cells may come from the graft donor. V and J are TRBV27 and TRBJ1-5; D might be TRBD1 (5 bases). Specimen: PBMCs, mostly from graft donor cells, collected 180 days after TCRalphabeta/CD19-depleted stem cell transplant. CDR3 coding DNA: TGTGCCAGCAGTTTACTGGGGGGGGGTCAGCCCCAGCATTTT. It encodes CASSLLGGGQPQHF.